Sequencing of this T cell receptor (beta chain) was carried out in a study of OX40 agonist ivuxolimab in advanced cancers. The repertoire was sequenced with immunoSEQ multiplex PCR; TCRdb's copy has only in-frame clones and lacks some. Seen here are some 58,000 clones, approximately 91% observed once, and the top ten hold roughly 0.77%. Cycle 7 day 1, cycle 4 day 1, and baseline were the timepoints at which blood was sampled. CDR1 is GTSNPN, CDR2 SVGIG, per germline (reference sequence). The CDR3 is made up of 14 amino acids. The V gene lost 5 bases and the J gene lost 0 bases, with 11 bases spanning the gap. Points on this clone: What it binds is not known.

Points from the study as a whole: Clonal expansion by week 6 occurred in CD4+ and CD8+ blood T cells (at 0.1 to 3.0 mg/kg).

This chain uses TRBV30 with TRBJ2-4; D call uncertain. Sample: CD4+ or CD8+ T cells sorted from blood, taken in a trial of the OX40 agonist ivuxolimab. The TCR comes from an adult with an advanced solid tumor such as melanoma, head and neck, liver or kidney cancer. The CDR3 DNA reads TGTGCCTGGGAATCCCCAATAGCCAAAAACATTCAGTACTTC. Translating gives CAWESPIAKNIQYF. Variable domain in full (rest from reference TRBV30 and TRBJ2-4): SQTIHQWPATLVQPVGSPLSLECTVEGTSNPNLYWYRQAAGRGLQLLFYSVGIGQISSEVPQNLSASRPQDRQFILSSKKLLLSDSGFYLCAWESPIAKNIQYFGAGTRLSVL.